This TCR beta chain is from a study of OX40 agonist ivuxolimab in advanced cancers. Study-wide context: An agonistic anti-OX40 (CD134) antibody, ivuxolimab, was used to treat the patients. A partial response was reached by three patients: one with hepatocellular carcinoma and two with cutaneous melanoma.

Unmatched junction bases numbered 14, after V lost 4 bases and J lost 5 bases. The CDR3 totals 17 residues. Germline CDR1 SGHDN, CDR2 FVKESK. Profiling relied on immunoSEQ multiplex PCR, and the TCRdb table lists in-frame clones only, not all of them. Of roughly 100,000 clones listed, 90% were seen once; the top ten hold 7.4%. The chain links TRBV14 to TRBJ2-3, with TRBD2 matching over 8 bases. Here the sequenced sample was CD4+ or CD8+ T cells sorted from blood, taken in a trial of the OX40 agonist ivuxolimab. The origin of this receptor is an adult with an advanced solid tumor such as melanoma, head and neck, liver or kidney cancer. The CDR3 DNA reads as TGTGCCAGCAGCCTAGTACGGGCGGGAGGTGGGCTAGATACGCAGTATTTT. Encoded protein: CASSLVRAGGGLDTQYF.